The TCR beta chain described here comes from a study of beta chain features in type 1 diabetes. As for the study in general: Over all samples combined, some 99,000,000 sorted cells were examined.

Study results and caveats: All four CD4+ subsets from Type 1 diabetes patients carried moderately but significantly shorter TCRB CDR3s.

The CDR3 runs 13 residues. V shed 2 bases and J shed 6 bases, with 10 bases lying between them. Germline V gene data show CDR1 as MDHEN and CDR2 as SYDVKM. On this clone: Antigen unknown.

Investigators reverse transcribed all isolated RNA, so they sequenced expressed TCRB transcripts. Sequenced by immunoSEQ multiplex PCR; TCRdb stores in-frame clones only, minus some. The table shows 350,000 to 450,000 clones, with about 12% occurring only once. Using CD45RO/CCR7/CD25/CD127/CD95/CD27, CD4+ naive, central memory, regulatory and stem cell-like memory cells were sorted. The specimen was naive CD4+ T cells from blood. The rearrangement uses TRBV28 and TRBJ1-1; maybe TRBD1 (6 bases). This clonotype was sampled from a woman between 18 and 29 years old with type 1 diabetes. In DNA form, the CDR3 reads TGTGCCAGCAGTTTAGGGGGGGCTGCTGAAGCTTTCTTT. Protein: CASSLGGAAEAFF.